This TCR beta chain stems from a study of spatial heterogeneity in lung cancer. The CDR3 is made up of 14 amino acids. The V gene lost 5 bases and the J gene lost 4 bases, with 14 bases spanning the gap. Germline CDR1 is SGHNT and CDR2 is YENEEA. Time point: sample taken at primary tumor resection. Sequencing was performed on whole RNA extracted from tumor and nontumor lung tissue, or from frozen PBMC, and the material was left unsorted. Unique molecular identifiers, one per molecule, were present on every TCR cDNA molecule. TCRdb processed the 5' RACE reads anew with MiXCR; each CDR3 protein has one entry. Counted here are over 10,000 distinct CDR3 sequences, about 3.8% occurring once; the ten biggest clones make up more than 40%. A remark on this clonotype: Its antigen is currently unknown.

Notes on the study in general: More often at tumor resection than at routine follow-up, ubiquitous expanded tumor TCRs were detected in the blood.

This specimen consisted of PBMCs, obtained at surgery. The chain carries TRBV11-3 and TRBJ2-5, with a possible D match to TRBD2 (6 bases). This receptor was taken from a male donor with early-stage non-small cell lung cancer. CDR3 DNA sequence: TGTGCCAGCAGCCCCGGCGGTAGCGGAGAGACCCAGTACTTC. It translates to CASSPGGSGETQYF.